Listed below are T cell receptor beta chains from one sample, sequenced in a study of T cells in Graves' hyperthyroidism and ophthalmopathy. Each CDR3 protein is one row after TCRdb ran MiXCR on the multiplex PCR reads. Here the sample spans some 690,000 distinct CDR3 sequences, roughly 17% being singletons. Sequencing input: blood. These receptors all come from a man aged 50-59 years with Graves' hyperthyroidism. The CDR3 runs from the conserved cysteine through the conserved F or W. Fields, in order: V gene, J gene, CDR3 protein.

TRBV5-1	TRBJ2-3	CASSLSGTSGDTQYF
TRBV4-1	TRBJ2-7	CASSHARGTGTYEQYF
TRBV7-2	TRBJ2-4	CASSTFGVENIQYF
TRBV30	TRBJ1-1	CAWSDGQGPPTEAFF
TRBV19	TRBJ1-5	CASSISGRVSNQPQHF
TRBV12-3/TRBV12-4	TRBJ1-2	CASSSDVQVYYGYTF
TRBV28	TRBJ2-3	CASSFGGGDTQYF
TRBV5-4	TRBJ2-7	CASSSQTGFSYEQYF
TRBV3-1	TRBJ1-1	CASSQGGSVAEAFF
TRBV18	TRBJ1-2	CASSPPHTRGGYTF
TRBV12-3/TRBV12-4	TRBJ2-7	CASSPPPGTSGRLPYEQYF
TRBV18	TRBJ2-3	CASSAGLAGADTQYF
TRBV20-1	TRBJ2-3	CSARGIAGVSPDTQYF
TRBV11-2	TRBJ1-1	CASNHPDSEAFF
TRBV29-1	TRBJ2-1	CSVEVSGGRSNNEQFF
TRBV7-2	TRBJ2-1	CASSLGTRKDNEQFF
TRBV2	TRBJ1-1	CASSAGLENTEAFF
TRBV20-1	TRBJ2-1	CRGLAAHNEQFF
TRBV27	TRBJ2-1	CASSSSRGTSGREQFF
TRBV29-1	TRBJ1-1	CSGPGPGNTEAFF
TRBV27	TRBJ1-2	CASSFQGTPNYGYTF
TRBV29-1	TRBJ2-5	CSVEDRGRETQYF
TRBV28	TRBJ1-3	CASSFFRVGYTIYF
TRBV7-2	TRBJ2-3	CASSPSGPLTDTQYF
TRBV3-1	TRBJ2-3	CASSQEAGVLADTQYF
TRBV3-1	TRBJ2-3	CASSQLGLRGASTDTQYF
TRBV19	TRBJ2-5	CASSTASGIRETQYF
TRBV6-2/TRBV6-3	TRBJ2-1	CASSDPGQGAGEQFF
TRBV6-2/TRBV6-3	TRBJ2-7	CASSSTLPAQHSGRAVEQYF
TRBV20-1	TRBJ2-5	CSARGGRLQETQYF
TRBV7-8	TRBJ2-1	CASSLVGAIPSYNEQFF
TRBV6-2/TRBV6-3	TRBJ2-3	CASRSLALSTDTQYF
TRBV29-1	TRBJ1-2	CSVRGTPFNYGYTF
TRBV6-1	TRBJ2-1	CASSGGYPGGGYNEQFF
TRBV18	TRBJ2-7	CASSPQGVSSYEQYF
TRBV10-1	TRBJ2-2	CASGTGNTGELFF
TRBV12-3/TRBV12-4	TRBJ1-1	CASSKTVNTEAFF
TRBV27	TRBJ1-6	CASSSSADRGHGYLSSPLHF
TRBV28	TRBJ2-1	CASILGGADYNEQFF
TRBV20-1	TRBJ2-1	CSARDRAGSHYNEQFF
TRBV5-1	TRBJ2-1	CASSPGTTHYNEQFF
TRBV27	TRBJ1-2	CASSSDRDDYGYTF
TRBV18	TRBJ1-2	CASSPPGPGQHGYTF
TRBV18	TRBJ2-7	CASSPRSDRVYEQYF
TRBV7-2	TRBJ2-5	CASSLGTQTQYF
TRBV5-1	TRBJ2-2	CASTPTPPTGELFF
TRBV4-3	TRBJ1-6	CASSPDAEIYSPLHF
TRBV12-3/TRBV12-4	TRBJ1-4	CASSPTGHSFNEKLFF
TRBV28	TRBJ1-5	CASRITGDRVRNQPQHF
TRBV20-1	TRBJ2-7	CSAPLTSGRGEQYF
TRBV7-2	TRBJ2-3	CASSFSGRGDTQYF
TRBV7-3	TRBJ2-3	CASSLTSGNTDTQYF
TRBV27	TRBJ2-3	CASSLLLTGVGTDTQYF
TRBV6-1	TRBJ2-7	CASRATVGMGEQYF
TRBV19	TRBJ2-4	CASSMYGSSKNIQYF
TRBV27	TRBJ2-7	CASSPTGGPYEQYF
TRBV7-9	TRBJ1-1	CASSLLETGPTEAFF
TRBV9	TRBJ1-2	CASSVGTGGAYGYTF
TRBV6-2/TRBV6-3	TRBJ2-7	CASSYGSASYEQYF
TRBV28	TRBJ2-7	CASSLRGASYEQYF